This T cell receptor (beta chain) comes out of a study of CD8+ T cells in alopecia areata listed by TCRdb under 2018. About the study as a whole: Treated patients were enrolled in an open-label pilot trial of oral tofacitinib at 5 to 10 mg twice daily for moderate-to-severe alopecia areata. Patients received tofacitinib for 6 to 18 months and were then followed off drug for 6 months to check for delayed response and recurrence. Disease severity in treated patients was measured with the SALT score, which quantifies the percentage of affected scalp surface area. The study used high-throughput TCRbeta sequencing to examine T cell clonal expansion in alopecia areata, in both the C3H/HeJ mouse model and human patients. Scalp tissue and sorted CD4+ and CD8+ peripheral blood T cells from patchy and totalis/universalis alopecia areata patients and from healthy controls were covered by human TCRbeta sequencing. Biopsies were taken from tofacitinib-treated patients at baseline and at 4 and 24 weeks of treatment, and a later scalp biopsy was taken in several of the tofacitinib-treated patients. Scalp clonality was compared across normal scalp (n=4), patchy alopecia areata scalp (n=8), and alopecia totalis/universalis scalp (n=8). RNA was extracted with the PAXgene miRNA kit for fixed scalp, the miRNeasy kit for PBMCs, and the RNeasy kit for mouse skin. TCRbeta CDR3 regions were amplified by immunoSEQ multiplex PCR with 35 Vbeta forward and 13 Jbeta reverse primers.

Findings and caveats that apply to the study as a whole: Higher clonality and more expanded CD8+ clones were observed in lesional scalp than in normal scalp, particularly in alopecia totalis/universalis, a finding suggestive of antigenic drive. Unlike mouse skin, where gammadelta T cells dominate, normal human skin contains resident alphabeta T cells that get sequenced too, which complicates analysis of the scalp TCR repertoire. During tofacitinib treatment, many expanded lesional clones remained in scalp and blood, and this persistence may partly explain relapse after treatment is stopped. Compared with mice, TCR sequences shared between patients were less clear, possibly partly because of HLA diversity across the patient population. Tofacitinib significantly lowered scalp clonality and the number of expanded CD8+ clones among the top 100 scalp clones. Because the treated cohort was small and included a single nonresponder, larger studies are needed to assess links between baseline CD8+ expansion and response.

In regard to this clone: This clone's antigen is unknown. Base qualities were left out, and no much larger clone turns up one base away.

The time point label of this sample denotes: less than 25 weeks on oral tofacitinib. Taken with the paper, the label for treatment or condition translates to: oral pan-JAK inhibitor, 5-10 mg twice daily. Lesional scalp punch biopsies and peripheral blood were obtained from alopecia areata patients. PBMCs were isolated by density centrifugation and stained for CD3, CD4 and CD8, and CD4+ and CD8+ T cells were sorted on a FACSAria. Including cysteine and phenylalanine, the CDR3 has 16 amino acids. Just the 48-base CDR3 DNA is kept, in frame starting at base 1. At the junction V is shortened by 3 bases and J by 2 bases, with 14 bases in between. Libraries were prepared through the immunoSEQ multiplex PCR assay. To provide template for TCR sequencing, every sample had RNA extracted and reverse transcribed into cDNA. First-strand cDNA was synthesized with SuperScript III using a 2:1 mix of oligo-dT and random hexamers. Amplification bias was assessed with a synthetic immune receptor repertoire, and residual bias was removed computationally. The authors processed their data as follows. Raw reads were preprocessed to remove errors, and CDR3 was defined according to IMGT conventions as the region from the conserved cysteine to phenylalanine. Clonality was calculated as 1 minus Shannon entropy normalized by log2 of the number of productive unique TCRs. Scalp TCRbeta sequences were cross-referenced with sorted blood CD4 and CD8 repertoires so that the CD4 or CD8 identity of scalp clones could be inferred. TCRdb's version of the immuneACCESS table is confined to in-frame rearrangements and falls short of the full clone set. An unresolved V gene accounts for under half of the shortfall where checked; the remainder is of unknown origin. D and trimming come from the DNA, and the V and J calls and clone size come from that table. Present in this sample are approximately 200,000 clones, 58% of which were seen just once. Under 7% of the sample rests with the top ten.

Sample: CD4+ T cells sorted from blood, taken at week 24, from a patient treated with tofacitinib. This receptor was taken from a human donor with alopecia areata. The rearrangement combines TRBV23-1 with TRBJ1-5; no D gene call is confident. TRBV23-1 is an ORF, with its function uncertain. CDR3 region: CASSHLVLVGNQPQHF. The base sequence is TGCGCCAGCAGTCACTTAGTTTTGGTTGGCAATCAGCCCCAGCATTTT.